The next 25 T cell receptor beta chains were all read from a single sample in a study of blood T cells in healthy people across ages. Together with a sample-barcoded 5' primer, a J-beta primer mix was included in a second PCR lasting 7 to 11 cycles. MiXCR, applied by TCRdb to the 5' RACE reads, yields one record per CDR3 protein. The sample yields under 950,000 distinct CDR3 sequences, about a fifth seen once. The specimen sequenced was blood. The receptors shown here come from a man between 65 and 79 years old in good health.

This chain links TRBV5-1 with TRBJ2-7; D unresolved. V was shortened by 0 bases and J by 0 bases, with 13 bases between the two germline ends. The germline CDR1 and CDR2 sequences are SGHRS and YFSETQ. The length of the CDR3 is 16 residues. The chain's CDR3 is CASSLAVGLISYEQYF. DNA of the CDR3: TGCGCCAGCAGCTTGGCCGTAGGTTTAATCTCCTACGAGCAGTACTTC.

CDR3 region: CASSLNKGIGTEAFF. In DNA form, the CDR3 reads TGTGCCAGCAGCTTGAATAAGGGGATCGGCACTGAAGCTTTCTTT. The V call is TRBV11-2, the J call TRBJ1-1; D is possibly TRBD1 (5 bases). Germline CDR1 and CDR2: SGHAT and FQNNGV. The CDR3 sequence is 15 residues long. V was pared by 3 bases and J by 4 bases, with 15 bases between.

This clonotype was seen a handful of times. The chain links TRBV28 to TRBJ1-3, with 8 bases aligning to TRBD1. V shed 5 bases, J shed 2 bases, and the junction held 8 bases outside the gene matches. Germline V gene data show CDR1 as MDHEN and CDR2 as SYDVKM. The CDR3 extends over 16 amino acids. The CDR3 DNA is TGTGCCAGCAGTCCAGGGGGCCGGTTGGCTGGAAACACCATATATTTT. This gives the protein CASSPGGRLAGNTIYF.

This clonotype was detected only a few times. V is TRBV20-1 and J is TRBJ2-5; the D gene could be TRBD1 or TRBD2 (5 bases each). The CDR3 is made up of 14 amino acids. Per the germline V gene, CDR1 is DFQATT and CDR2 is SNEGSKA (reference sequence). Trimming shortened V by 3 bases and J by 2 bases, and 13 bases separated the two germline ends. The CDR3 DNA sequence: TGCAGTGCTAGTGGGGGAACAGAACAAGAGACCCAGTACTTC. This gives the protein CSASGGTEQETQYF.

This clonotype was seen a handful of times. The chain is built from TRBV5-6 and TRBJ2-1; TRBD2 matches at 12 bases. The CDR3 is made up of 13 amino acids. Per the germline V gene, CDR1 is SGHDT and CDR2 is YYEEEE. J lost 12 bases, V lost 3 bases, and 4 bases had no gene match. CDR3 sequence: CASSSGLAGLQFF. The CDR3, as DNA: TGTGCCAGCAGCTCAGGACTAGCGGGACTGCAGTTCTTC.

J is TRBJ1-2 and V is TRBV20-1; D is unclear. The CDR3 covers 13 residues. In germline, CDR1 is DFQATT, CDR2 SNEGSKA (reference sequence). V lost 6 bases and J 6 bases, leaving 17 bases between the germline ends. The CDR3 is CSAQDRIGHGYTF. In nucleotides, the CDR3 is TGCAGTGCCCAAGACCGAATTGGTCATGGCTACACCTTC.

This rearrangement joins TRBV7-8 to TRBJ2-3, with 13 bases identical to TRBD2. Germline CDR1 and CDR2: SGHVS and FQNEAQ. The CDR3 is 17 residues long. The V segment lost 5 bases and the J segment 1 base; nucleotides outside the gene matches: 6. CDR3 region: CASSPRTSGGRTDTQYF. The CDR3 region has the DNA TGTGCCAGCAGCCCAAGGACTAGCGGGGGCCGCACAGATACGCAGTATTTT.

V is TRBV24-1 and J is TRBJ1-6; D is perhaps TRBD1 (5 bases). The CDR3 is 13 amino acids. V was clipped by 9 bases and J by 7 bases, with 12 bases between them. Germline lookup yields CDR1 KGHDR and CDR2 SFDVKD. CDR3 residues: CATPTTENSPLHF. In nucleotides, the CDR3 is TGTGCCACCCCGACGACAGAGAATTCACCCCTCCACTTT.

The chain employs TRBV7-9 and TRBJ2-3, with TRBD2 identical over 7 bases. With V trimmed by 3 bases and J by 3 bases, 3 bases remained unmatched. This CDR3 has 14 residues. Looked up from germline, CDR1 is SEHNR and CDR2 is FQNEAQ (reference sequence). CDR3 sequence: CASSFGRETDTQYF. The CDR3 DNA sequence: TGTGCCAGCAGCTTTGGGCGGGAGACAGATACGCAGTATTTT. The whole variable domain, remainder taken from reference TRBV7-9 and TRBJ2-3, is DTGVSQNPRHKITKRGQNVTFRCDPISEHNRLYWYRQTLGQGPEFLTYFQNEAQLEKSRLLSDRFSAERPKGSFSTLEIQRTEQGDSAMYLCASSFGRETDTQYFGPGTRLTVL.

J is TRBJ1-2 and V is TRBV28; D is undetermined. The germline V gene has CDR1 MDHEN and CDR2 SYDVKM. There are 14 residues in the CDR3. The V end lost 6 bases, the J end lost 1 base, and 12 bases lay between the germline ends. The CDR3 DNA reads TGTGCCAGCAGCCATCAGACCAATAACTATGGCTACACCTTC. Residues: CASSHQTNNYGYTF.

This rearrangement joins TRBV7-2 to TRBJ2-3, with D hard to call. Between the trimmed V and J ends, which lost 1 base and 0 bases, there was a span of 11 bases. The CDR3 consists of 16 residues. Germline V gene lookup returns CDR1 SGHTA and CDR2 FQGNSA. The chain's CDR3 is CASSLGGISSTDTQYF. CDR3 in DNA: TGTGCCAGCAGCTTAGGGGGTATCTCTAGCACAGATACGCAGTATTTT.

This clonotype was counted between two and nine times. CDR3 coding DNA: TGTGCCAGCAGTTACTCGATCGTAGATACGCAGTATTTT. It specifies CASSYSIVDTQYF. The rearrangement links TRBV6-5 to TRBJ2-3; no definite D call. There are 13 residues in the CDR3. With 0 bases removed from V and 5 bases from J, the gap between germline ends came to 6 bases. Germline V gene data show CDR1 as MNHEY and CDR2 as SVGAGI.

The chain combines TRBV12-3 or TRBV12-4 with TRBJ2-5; D uncertain. The ends were cut back, 2 bases at V and 2 bases at J, with 9 bases in the middle. This CDR3 is 14 amino acids long. The DNA of the CDR3 is TGTGCCAGCAGTTTACGCCAGCTACAAGAGACCCAGTACTTC. Translating gives CASSLRQLQETQYF.

This clonotype was seen more than once but under ten times. The J gene is TRBJ2-2, the V gene TRBV11-3; D remains ambiguous. Per the germline V gene, CDR1 is SGHNT and CDR2 is YENEEA. The CDR3 runs 12 residues. V lost 3 bases and J lost 6, with 5 bases in between. This CDR3 reads CASSFGSGELFF. CDR3 sequence (DNA): TGTGCCAGCAGCTTTGGTTCCGGGGAGCTGTTTTTT.

This clonotype was detected only a few times. V gene TRBV18 combines with J gene TRBJ2-7; the D is unclear. The germline CDR1 and CDR2 sequences are KGHSH and LQKENI. V shed 3 bases and J shed 0 bases, with 6 bases lying between them. This CDR3 spans 13 amino acids. This chain's CDR3 is CASSPASSYEQYV. The DNA for the CDR3 is TGTGCCAGCTCACCGGCCAGCTCCTACGAGCAGTACGTC.

In its sample, this clonotype was seen a few times. This rearrangement joins TRBV7-2 to TRBJ2-2; tentatively, D is TRBD2 (5 bases). V lost 6 bases to trimming and J lost 0 bases, with 11 bases between them. Germline V gene sequence: CDR1 SGHTA, CDR2 FQGNSA. The CDR3 has 15 residues. CDR3 sequence (DNA): TGTGCCAGCAGTTGGGGTAGCGCGAACACCGGGGAGCTGTTTTTT. Encoded protein: CASSWGSANTGELFF. Complete variable domain (other parts from reference TRBV7-2 and TRBJ2-2): GAGVSQSPSNKVTEKGKDVELRCDPISGHTALYWYRQSLGQGLEFLIYFQGNSAPDKSGLPSDRFSAERTGGSVSTLTIQRTQQEDSAVYLCASSWGSANTGELFFGEGSRLTVL.

Worth noting for this clonotype: Being one base from a much bigger clone, this may be a read error. The rearrangement uses TRBV7-9 and TRBJ1-3; maybe TRBD1 (5 bases). The CDR3 is made up of 12 amino acids. Germline CDR1 is SEHNR and CDR2 is FQNEAQ (reference sequence). The CDR3 DNA sequence: TGTGCCAACAGCCTCACCAGGGACACCATATATTTT. It translates to CANSLTRDTIYF.

This clonotype was seen ten or more times. V usage is TRBV7-9 and J usage is TRBJ1-2; D call uncertain. The germline gives CDR1 SEHNR, CDR2 FQNEAQ (reference sequence). V shed 1 base and J shed 8 bases, with 17 bases lying between them. The CDR3 covers 15 residues. The chain's CDR3 is CASSLGTSILWGYTF. CDR3 DNA: TGTGCCAGCAGCTTAGGAACATCTATCCTATGGGGCTACACCTTC.

Only a few counts were recorded for this clonotype. The V call is TRBV7-2, the J call TRBJ2-7, with D unclear. The CDR3 is made up of 12 amino acids. Germline CDR1 reads SGHTA; CDR2 reads FQGNSA. The ends were cut back, 1 base at V and 4 bases at J, with 5 bases in the middle. The CDR3 sequence is CASSLGAYEQYV. The DNA of the CDR3 is TGTGCCAGCAGCTTAGGAGCTTACGAGCAGTACGTC.

This clonotype turned up a few times. The chain links TRBV5-1 to TRBJ1-2; 7 bases line up with TRBD1. This CDR3 contains 12 residues. The J segment lost 10 bases and the V segment lost 0 bases, leaving 3 bases of the junction unmatched. The germline V gene has CDR1 SGHRS and CDR2 YFSETQ. CDR3 DNA sequence: TGCGCCAGCAGCTTGGAACAGGGGCTCTACACCTTC. Protein sequence: CASSLEQGLYTF.

The rearrangement links TRBV10-3 to TRBJ1-1; 10 positions agree with TRBD1. In germline, CDR1 is ENHRY, CDR2 SYGVKD. The J segment lost 11 bases and the V segment lost 6 bases, leaving 15 bases of the junction unmatched. The CDR3 consists of 15 residues. The CDR3 here is CAIRTTGTGVGLAFF. For the CDR3, the DNA is TGTGCCATCAGGACTACCGGGACAGGGGTTGGATTGGCTTTCTTT.

The rearrangement uses TRBV30 and TRBJ1-2; D uncertain. Trimming removed 2 bases from V and 0 bases from J, with 7 bases in between. Per the germline V gene, CDR1 is GTSNPN and CDR2 is SVGIG (reference sequence). This CDR3 spans 13 amino acids. The CDR3 is CAWSLGTNYGYTF. Here the CDR3 DNA reads TGTGCCTGGAGTTTGGGGACTAACTATGGCTACACCTTC.

The V call is TRBV19, the J call TRBJ1-4; 9 bases map to TRBD1. V lost 5 bases to trimming and J lost 8 bases; unmatched junction nucleotides: 9. The germline CDR1 and CDR2 sequences are LNHDA and SQIVND (reference sequence). CDR3 length: 15 residues. The CDR3 sequence: CASSGIQGAREKLFF. The CDR3 DNA reads as TGTGCCAGTAGTGGCATACAGGGGGCGCGGGAAAAACTGTTTTTT.

In this sample, this clonotype turned up a few times. The chain has TRBV7-9 and TRBJ2-5; 8 bases match TRBD1. The tail of the sequence fits TRBJ2-7 better, so the J call may be wrong. The CDR3 extends over 15 amino acids. Germline assignment: CDR1 SEHNR and CDR2 FQNEAQ (reference sequence). The CDR3 DNA reads TGTGCCAGCAGCTTAGACAGGGGGGATACCTACGAGCAGTACGTC. Translating it yields CASSLDRGDTYEQYV.

CDR3: CSADPGQGNTEAFF. The CDR3 nucleotides read TGCAGCGCCGACCCGGGACAGGGGAACACTGAAGCTTTCTTT. V usage is TRBV20-1 and J usage is TRBJ1-1, with TRBD1 matching over 9 bases. The CDR3 covers 14 residues. Germline V gene lookup returns CDR1 DFQATT and CDR2 SNEGSKA (reference sequence).